This TCR beta chain was documented in a study of cytomegalovirus exposure and HLA in healthy donors. The PCR ran on 60 Vbeta and 13 Jbeta primers. As originally analysed: An analysis performed later counted about 80 million unique TCR beta chains (roughly 11 million of them shared). Generated by immunoSEQ multiplex PCR, the TCRdb table keeps only in-frame clones and is missing some. V, J and clone size are taken as reported in that table, and D and trimming were inferred from the DNA itself. The sample comprises some 170,000 clones, 70% to 90% of which are singletons, and about 7% rests with the top ten. Study-level findings and limits: Immune exposure was documented only through CMV serostatus. The study reported that TCR beta sequences accurately predicted HLA-A and HLA-B alleles in most subjects.

Germline CDR1 is SGHRS and CDR2 is YFSETQ. Trimming took 4 bases from V and 0 from J; bases not matched to a gene: 10. This CDR3 contains 18 residues. Notes on this clone: The antigen is undetermined.

The receptor was derived from a woman aged 25 to 45 in good health and CMV-seropositive. The chain carries TRBV5-1 and TRBJ2-6; 7 bases line up with TRBD1. The sample was PBMCs. Here the CDR3 reads CASSRYGTAISGANVLTF. The CDR3 coding sequence is TGCGCCAGCAGCAGATACGGGACAGCCATCTCTGGGGCCAACGTCCTGACTTTC.